Listed below are T cell receptor beta chains from one sample, sequenced in a study of T cell changes during pregnancy in multiple sclerosis. Data came from immunoSEQ multiplex PCR; TCRdb stores just in-frame clones and leaves some out. Among tens of thousands of clones listed, over 90% were seen once. Sequences were derived from peripheral blood, sampled in the third trimester of pregnancy. These receptors were obtained from a female donor with multiple sclerosis, enrolled in a pregnancy study. Both conserved end residues are part of each CDR3. D genes are given only for firm matches. A clone size is listed for some rows: how often the clone was seen (once, few, many), or a class if it is expanded.

d_gene: TRBD1
abundance: .
j_gene: TRBJ2-1
v_gene: TRBV7-2
len: 19
CDR3aa: CASSLGGQGSGVRYNEQFF
CDR3nt: TGTGCCAGCAGCTTGGGGGGACAGGGTTCGGGAGTGCGCTACAATGAGCAGTTCTTC

d_gene: .
abundance: .
j_gene: TRBJ1-3
v_gene: TRBV5-1
len: 14
CDR3aa: CASSLVGGGNTIYF
CDR3nt: TGCGCCAGCAGCTTGGTAGGGGGAGGAAACACCATATATTTT

d_gene: TRBD1
abundance: .
j_gene: TRBJ1-5
v_gene: TRBV6-1
len: 16
CDR3aa: CASSGPGQGVRQPQHF
CDR3nt: TGTGCCAGCAGTGGGCCGGGACAGGGGGTAAGGCAGCCCCAGCATTTT

d_gene: TRBD2
abundance: .
j_gene: TRBJ2-1
v_gene: TRBV7-2
len: 16
CDR3aa: CASSPSLAGSYNEQFF
CDR3nt: TGTGCCAGCAGTCCGAGCCTAGCGGGATCCTACAATGAGCAGTTCTTC

d_gene: .
abundance: .
j_gene: TRBJ1-5
v_gene: TRBV12-5
len: 16
CDR3aa: CASGSLGGRSNQPQHF
CDR3nt: TGTGCTAGTGGTTCATTGGGAGGTCGAAGCAATCAGCCCCAGCATTTT

d_gene: TRBD2
abundance: once
j_gene: TRBJ2-1
v_gene: TRBV4-2
len: 13
CDR3aa: CASSHPPRLAVFF
CDR3nt: TGTGCCAGCAGCCATCCGCCGCGACTAGCCGTTTTCTTC

d_gene: .
abundance: .
j_gene: TRBJ2-5
v_gene: TRBV19
len: 13
CDR3aa: CASSTLGRETQYF
CDR3nt: TGTGCCAGTAGTACCCTGGGCCGAGAGACCCAGTACTTC

d_gene: TRBD1
abundance: .
j_gene: TRBJ2-7
v_gene: TRBV7-8
len: 14
CDR3aa: CASSPLDRGSEQYF
CDR3nt: TGTGCCAGCAGCCCGTTGGACAGGGGTAGTGAGCAGTACTTC

d_gene: .
abundance: .
j_gene: TRBJ2-5
v_gene: TRBV27
len: 11
CDR3aa: CATASGETQYF
CDR3nt: TGTGCCACCGCGTCAGGGGAGACCCAGTACTTC

d_gene: TRBD1
abundance: .
j_gene: TRBJ2-1
v_gene: TRBV13
len: 14
CDR3aa: CASSLGQVYNEQFF
CDR3nt: TGTGCCAGCAGCTTGGGACAGGTCTACAATGAGCAGTTCTTC

d_gene: TRBD1
abundance: .
j_gene: TRBJ2-5
v_gene: TRBV15
len: 16
CDR3aa: CATSRDRTGVEETQYF
CDR3nt: TGTGCCACCAGCAGAGATCGGACAGGGGTGGAAGAGACCCAGTACTTC

d_gene: .
abundance: .
j_gene: TRBJ2-5
v_gene: TRBV19
len: 13
CDR3aa: CASSIGLQETQYF
CDR3nt: TGTGCCAGTAGTATCGGACTCCAAGAGACCCAGTACTTC

d_gene: .
abundance: .
j_gene: TRBJ2-3
v_gene: TRBV27
len: 12
CDR3aa: CASRGLTDTQYF
CDR3nt: TGTGCCAGCAGGGGACTCACAGATACGCAGTATTTT

d_gene: .
abundance: .
j_gene: TRBJ1-2
v_gene: TRBV19
len: 13
CDR3aa: CASRYSENYGYTF
CDR3nt: TGTGCCAGTAGATATTCGGAGAACTATGGCTACACCTTC

d_gene: .
abundance: .
j_gene: TRBJ2-7
v_gene: TRBV14
len: 14
CDR3aa: CASSQGNRFYEQYF
CDR3nt: TGTGCCAGCAGCCAAGGTAACAGATTCTACGAGCAGTACTTC

d_gene: .
abundance: .
j_gene: TRBJ2-3
v_gene: TRBV10-2
len: 15
CDR3aa: CASSDGVLATDTQYF
CDR3nt: TGCGCCAGCAGTGATGGCGTACTAGCCACAGATACGCAGTATTTT

d_gene: .
abundance: .
j_gene: TRBJ1-2
v_gene: TRBV19
len: 15
CDR3aa: CASSNPPRADYGYTF
CDR3nt: TGTGCCAGTAGTAATCCCCCGCGGGCGGACTATGGCTACACCTTC

d_gene: .
abundance: .
j_gene: TRBJ1-1
v_gene: TRBV5-1
len: 15
CDR3aa: CASSSASGGYTEAFF
CDR3nt: TGCGCCAGCAGCTCGGCCTCGGGGGGGTACACTGAAGCTTTCTTT

d_gene: TRBD2
abundance: .
j_gene: TRBJ2-5
v_gene: TRBV7-6
len: 14
CDR3aa: CASSRGGFTETQYF
CDR3nt: TGTGCCAGCAGCCGGGGAGGGTTTACGGAGACCCAGTACTTC

d_gene: .
abundance: .
j_gene: TRBJ2-3
v_gene: TRBV6-5
len: 13
CDR3aa: CASSRTSTDTQYF
CDR3nt: TGTGCCAGCAGCCGGACAAGCACAGATACGCAGTATTTT

d_gene: .
abundance: .
j_gene: TRBJ2-1
v_gene: TRBV30
len: 14
CDR3aa: CAWSLADSYNEQFF
CDR3nt: TGTGCCTGGAGTTTAGCGGACTCCTACAATGAGCAGTTCTTC

d_gene: .
abundance: many
j_gene: TRBJ2-1
v_gene: TRBV7-6
len: 18
CDR3aa: CASSLSGPLVLSYNEQFF
CDR3nt: TGTGCCAGCAGCTTATCCGGCCCCCTAGTTCTATCCTACAATGAGCAGTTCTTC

d_gene: TRBD1
abundance: once
j_gene: TRBJ1-2
v_gene: TRBV27
len: 14
CDR3aa: CASSPWDRAEGYTF
CDR3nt: TGTGCCAGCTCCCCCTGGGACAGGGCGGAAGGCTACACCTTC

d_gene: .
abundance: once
j_gene: TRBJ2-2
v_gene: TRBV7-2
len: 17
CDR3aa: CASSPRGGRAPTGELFF
CDR3nt: TGTGCCAGCAGCCCAAGGGGGGGGAGGGCCCCCACCGGGGAGCTGTTTTTT

d_gene: .
abundance: .
j_gene: TRBJ1-1
v_gene: TRBV14
len: 14
CDR3aa: CASSQDRGRTEAFF
CDR3nt: TGTGCCAGCAGCCAAGATCGGGGAAGGACTGAAGCTTTCTTT

d_gene: TRBD1
abundance: .
j_gene: TRBJ2-7
v_gene: TRBV5-1
len: 13
CDR3aa: CASSARQGYEQYF
CDR3nt: TGCGCCAGCAGCGCCAGACAGGGCTACGAGCAGTACTTC

d_gene: TRBD2
abundance: .
j_gene: TRBJ2-1
v_gene: TRBV5-6
len: 15
CDR3aa: CASSLASGGYNEQFF
CDR3nt: TGTGCCAGCAGCTTGGCAAGCGGGGGCTACAATGAGCAGTTCTTC

d_gene: TRBD2
abundance: .
j_gene: TRBJ2-1
v_gene: TRBV28
len: 17
CDR3aa: CASSPEAWAGGNNEQFF
CDR3nt: TGTGCCAGCAGTCCAGAGGCGTGGGCGGGAGGGAACAATGAGCAGTTCTTC

d_gene: TRBD2
abundance: .
j_gene: TRBJ2-7
v_gene: TRBV4-3
len: 15
CDR3aa: CASSQASGTIYEQYF
CDR3nt: TGCGCCAGCAGCCAAGCTAGCGGGACCATCTACGAGCAGTACTTC

d_gene: TRBD1
abundance: .
j_gene: TRBJ1-5
v_gene: TRBV27
len: 21
CDR3aa: CASSSQAGTGPSIYSNQPQHF
CDR3nt: TGTGCCAGCAGTTCTCAAGCGGGGACAGGGCCATCCATTTATAGCAATCAGCCCCAGCATTTT

d_gene: TRBD2
abundance: .
j_gene: TRBJ2-1
v_gene: TRBV7-9
len: 17
CDR3aa: CASLSGLAGVEDNEQFF
CDR3nt: TGTGCCAGCCTATCCGGACTAGCGGGAGTGGAGGATAATGAGCAGTTCTTC

d_gene: TRBD1
abundance: once
j_gene: TRBJ2-7
v_gene: TRBV5-6
len: 13
CDR3aa: CASSFQGAGEQYF
CDR3nt: TGTGCCAGCAGCTTCCAGGGGGCAGGCGAGCAGTACTTC

d_gene: .
abundance: .
j_gene: TRBJ1-1
v_gene: TRBV6-5
len: 14
CDR3aa: CASSYSMRGTEAFF
CDR3nt: TGTGCCAGCAGTTACTCGATGCGGGGAACTGAAGCTTTCTTT

d_gene: TRBD1
abundance: .
j_gene: TRBJ1-1
v_gene: TRBV27
len: 14
CDR3aa: CASRGNRGHTEAFF
CDR3nt: TGTGCCAGCAGAGGGAACAGGGGGCACACTGAAGCTTTCTTT

d_gene: .
abundance: .
j_gene: TRBJ1-2
v_gene: TRBV5-5
len: 15
CDR3aa: CASSLAYPANYGYTF
CDR3nt: TGTGCCAGCAGCTTGGCGTACCCAGCTAACTATGGCTACACCTTC

d_gene: .
abundance: .
j_gene: TRBJ1-2
v_gene: TRBV18
len: 13
CDR3aa: CASSSGPGYGYTF
CDR3nt: TGTGCCAGCTCAAGTGGCCCAGGGTATGGCTACACCTTC

d_gene: TRBD1
abundance: .
j_gene: TRBJ1-2
v_gene: TRBV11-1
len: 14
CDR3aa: CASSFGTEFYGYTF
CDR3nt: TGTGCCAGCAGCTTCGGGACAGAATTCTATGGCTACACCTTC

d_gene: .
abundance: .
j_gene: TRBJ1-3
v_gene: TRBV6-1
len: 16
CDR3aa: CASSEYITASGNTIYF
CDR3nt: TGTGCCAGCAGTGAATATATAACAGCCTCTGGAAACACCATATATTTT

d_gene: TRBD1
abundance: .
j_gene: TRBJ1-2
v_gene: TRBV27
len: 15
CDR3aa: CASRTRQGTDYGYTF
CDR3nt: TGTGCCAGCAGGACGCGACAGGGGACAGACTATGGCTACACCTTC

d_gene: TRBD1
abundance: .
j_gene: TRBJ2-1
v_gene: TRBV6-5
len: 16
CDR3aa: CASSYSTGNFHNEQFF
CDR3nt: TGTGCCAGCAGTTACTCGACAGGGAATTTCCACAATGAGCAGTTCTTC

d_gene: TRBD2
abundance: .
j_gene: TRBJ2-5
v_gene: TRBV5-1
len: 16
CDR3aa: CASSLGSGIIGETQYF
CDR3nt: TGCGCCAGCAGCTTGGGTAGCGGGATCATCGGGGAGACCCAGTACTTC

d_gene: .
abundance: .
j_gene: TRBJ2-5
v_gene: TRBV30
len: 13
CDR3aa: CAWSVARVETQYF
CDR3nt: TGTGCCTGGAGTGTAGCCCGGGTGGAGACCCAGTACTTC

d_gene: TRBD1
abundance: .
j_gene: TRBJ1-2
v_gene: TRBV5-5
len: 15
CDR3aa: CASSLGRTGPYGYTF
CDR3nt: TGTGCCAGCAGCTTGGGGAGGACAGGTCCCTATGGCTACACCTTC

d_gene: .
abundance: .
j_gene: TRBJ2-1
v_gene: TRBV5-1
len: 18
CDR3aa: CASSLFRRVAGLEEEQFF
CDR3nt: TGCGCCAGCAGCTTGTTTCGTCGGGTGGCGGGATTGGAGGAGGAGCAGTTCTTC

d_gene: TRBD1
abundance: .
j_gene: TRBJ2-6
v_gene: TRBV11-2
len: 19
CDR3aa: CASSLDSGTAPPGANVLTF
CDR3nt: TGTGCCAGCAGCTTAGATTCCGGGACAGCCCCCCCTGGGGCCAACGTCCTGACTTTC

d_gene: .
abundance: .
j_gene: TRBJ2-1
v_gene: TRBV25-1
len: 13
CDR3aa: CASSGVLRNEQFF
CDR3nt: TGTGCCAGCAGTGGGGTTCTGAGGAATGAGCAGTTCTTC

d_gene: TRBD1
abundance: .
j_gene: TRBJ1-5
v_gene: TRBV19
len: 15
CDR3aa: CASTTQGMGNQPQHF
CDR3nt: TGTGCCAGTACTACACAGGGGATGGGCAATCAGCCCCAGCATTTT

d_gene: .
abundance: .
j_gene: TRBJ2-6
v_gene: TRBV4-3
len: 16
CDR3aa: CASSQQGIGGANVLTF
CDR3nt: TGCGCCAGCAGCCAACAGGGGATCGGGGGGGCCAACGTCCTGACTTTC

d_gene: .
abundance: .
j_gene: TRBJ1-5
v_gene: TRBV4-1
len: 14
CDR3aa: CASSRTPSNQPQHF
CDR3nt: TGCGCCAGCAGCCGGACACCTAGCAATCAGCCCCAGCATTTT

d_gene: TRBD2
abundance: .
j_gene: TRBJ2-7
v_gene: TRBV10-1
len: 13
CDR3aa: CASLAGVYYEQYF
CDR3nt: TGCGCCAGCCTAGCGGGAGTTTACTACGAGCAGTACTTC